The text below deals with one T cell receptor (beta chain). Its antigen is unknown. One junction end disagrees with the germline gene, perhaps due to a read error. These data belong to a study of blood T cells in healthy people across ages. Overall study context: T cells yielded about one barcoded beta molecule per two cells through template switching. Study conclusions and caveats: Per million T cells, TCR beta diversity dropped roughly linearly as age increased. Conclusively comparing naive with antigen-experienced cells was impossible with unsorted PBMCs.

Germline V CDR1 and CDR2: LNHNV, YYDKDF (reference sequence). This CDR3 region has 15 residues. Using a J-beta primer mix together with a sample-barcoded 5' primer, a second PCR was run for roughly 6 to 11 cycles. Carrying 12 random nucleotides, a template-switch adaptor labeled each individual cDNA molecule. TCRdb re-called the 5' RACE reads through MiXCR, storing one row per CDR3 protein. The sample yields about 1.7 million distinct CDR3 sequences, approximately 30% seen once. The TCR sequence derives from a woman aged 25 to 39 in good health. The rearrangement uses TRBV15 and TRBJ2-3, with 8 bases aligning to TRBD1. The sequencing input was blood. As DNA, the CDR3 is TGTGCCACGAGAAATCAGGGGGCGAGCACAGATACGCCGTATTTT. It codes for CATRNQGASTDTPYF.